This entry lists 26 T cell receptor beta chains sequenced from one sample in a study of T cell responses to AZD1222 COVID-19 vaccine. Assay used: immunoSEQ multiplex PCR; TCRdb lists only in-frame clones, some missing. The sample lists roughly 130,000 clones, just over 85% occurring once. This specimen consisted of peripheral blood, obtained on day 0 of MenACWY control vaccination. Every receptor here comes from an adult in good health.

The genes are TRBV2 and TRBJ1-4; TRBD1 aligns across 7 bases. After removal of 3 bases from V and 5 bases from J, the junction contained 6 bases not matched to a gene. Germline V CDR1 and CDR2: SNHLY, FYNNEI. The CDR3 is 15 residues long. The CDR3 DNA reads as TGTGCCAGCAGTGAGCGACAGGGACAAAATGAAAAACTGTTTTTT. Residues: CASSERQGQNEKLFF.

The V call is TRBV5-4, the J call TRBJ2-1; D may be TRBD2 (5 bases). V lost 3 bases to trimming and J lost 0 bases, with 10 bases between them. CDR1 SGHNT and CDR2 YYREEE come from the germline V gene (reference sequence). CDR3 length: 15 residues. This CDR3 is CASSSDFNSYNEQFF. CDR3 DNA sequence: TGTGCCAGCAGCTCGGACTTCAACTCCTACAATGAGCAGTTCTTC.

This clone showed up just once. The chain is built from TRBV6-4 and TRBJ2-7; D is undetermined. Germline loops: CDR1 MRHNA, CDR2 SNTAGT. V was pared by 4 bases and J by 1 base, with 5 bases between. The CDR3 is 12 residues long. The CDR3 DNA sequence: TGTGCCAGCAGTGCCCAATCCTACGAGCAGTACTTC. Protein product: CASSAQSYEQYF.

The rearrangement uses TRBV11-3 and TRBJ1-6, with TRBD1 matching over 7 bases. With V trimmed by 5 bases and J by 7 bases, 8 bases remained unmatched. This CDR3 contains 15 residues. Germline loops: CDR1 SGHNT, CDR2 YENEEA. DNA of the CDR3: TGTGCCAGCAGCCCGGGACAGCGAATAAATTCACCCCTCCACTTT. Translation: CASSPGQRINSPLHF.

The chain combines TRBV15 with TRBJ2-7, with TRBD2 matching 11 bases. Germline CDR1 is LNHNV and CDR2 is YYDKDF (reference sequence). The junction had 3 bases not matched to a gene; V was cut back by 3 bases and J by 2 bases. The CDR3 is made up of 15 amino acids. Written as DNA, the CDR3 is TGTGCCACCAGCAGCCTTAGCGGGAGGGCCTACGAGCAGTACTTC. This codes for CATSSLSGRAYEQYF.

This chain links TRBV15 with TRBJ2-3; TRBD2 matches 13 bases. CDR1 and CDR2 (germline): LNHNV, YYDKDF (reference sequence). Losses at the gene ends were 5 bases for V and 9 bases for J; bases not matched to a gene: 11. The CDR3 loop spans 16 amino acids. This CDR3 reads CATSQWTSGSKYTQYF. CDR3 DNA: TGTGCCACCAGCCAATGGACTAGCGGGAGTAAATACACGCAGTATTTT. The full variable domain, with the rest looked up from reference TRBV15 and TRBJ2-3, is DAMVIQNPRYQVTQFGKPVTLSCSQTLNHNVMYWYQQKSSQAPKLLFHYYDKDFNNEADTPDNFQSRRPNTSFCFLDIRSPGLGDTAMYLCATSQWTSGSKYTQYFGPGTRLTVL.

The rearrangement uses TRBV28 and TRBJ1-4; tentatively, D is TRBD1 (5 bases). This CDR3 spans 15 amino acids. Germline assignment: CDR1 MDHEN and CDR2 SYDVKM. The V end lost 2 bases, the J end lost 8 bases, and 15 bases lay between the germline ends. In DNA form, the CDR3 reads TGTGCCAGCAGTTTACTGTCAGGCGGGGACGAAAAACTGTTTTTT. It encodes CASSLLSGGDEKLFF.

V and J are TRBV9 and TRBJ1-3, with D perhaps matching TRBD1 (5 bases). Germline V gene data show CDR1 as SGDLS and CDR2 as YYNGEE. The CDR3 spans 14 residues. V was trimmed by 2 bases and J by 2 bases, leaving 8 bases between them. Here the CDR3 reads CASSVRGAGNTIYF. For the CDR3, the DNA is TGTGCCAGCAGCGTCCGGGGGGCTGGAAACACCATATATTTT.

The V gene is TRBV6-1, the J gene TRBJ2-7, with 9 bases lining up with TRBD1. Germline V gene sequence: CDR1 MNHNS, CDR2 SASEGT. With 3 bases clipped from V and 3 bases from J, the junction kept 6 bases outside the gene matches. This CDR3 region has 15 residues. The CDR3 DNA is TGTGCCAGCAGTGACCCCGGGACAGGGATCTACGAGCAGTACTTC. Protein: CASSDPGTGIYEQYF.

A few counts support this clone. The rearrangement links TRBV4-1 to TRBJ2-7, with a weak D call TRBD2 (6 bases). In germline, CDR1 is MGHRA, CDR2 YSYEKL. V lost 3 bases to trimming and J lost 8 bases, with 14 bases between them. There are 13 residues in the CDR3. CDR3 sequence reads: CASSQGLGEKQYF. For the CDR3, the DNA is TGCGCCAGCAGCCAGGGACTGGGGGAGAAGCAGTACTTC.

Many counts were recorded for this clone. V is TRBV15 and J is TRBJ2-2, with TRBD1 as a possible D gene (5 bases). This CDR3 has 14 residues. The germline V gene encodes CDR1 LNHNV and CDR2 YYDKDF (reference sequence). Trimming took 2 bases from V and 6 from J, leaving 10 bases between them. Here the CDR3 DNA reads TGTGCCACCAGCAGATCACAGGATCCCGGGGAGCTGTTTTTT. Protein sequence: CATSRSQDPGELFF.

The gene calls are TRBV27 and TRBJ2-2; D assignment may be TRBD1 or TRBD2 (6 bases each). The germline CDR1 and CDR2 sequences are MNHEY and SMNVEV (reference sequence). V was trimmed by 7 bases and J by 2 bases, leaving 17 bases between them. The CDR3 is 16 amino acids. The CDR3 DNA reads TGTGCCAGCACCTCGTGGGGGGCCCTAAACACCGGGGAGCTGTTTTTT. It codes for CASTSWGALNTGELFF.

The chain joins TRBV28 to TRBJ1-2; D perhaps matches TRBD1 (5 bases). Germline lookup yields CDR1 MDHEN and CDR2 SYDVKM. The V end lost 3 bases, the J end lost 8 bases, and 13 bases lay between the germline ends. The CDR3 contains 13 residues. This chain's CDR3 is CASSFAGLGGYTF. CDR3 nucleotides: TGTGCCAGCAGTTTCGCAGGGTTGGGAGGCTACACCTTC.

This clone occurred once. This rearrangement joins TRBV6-5 to TRBJ1-6; D not certain. V lost 4 bases to trimming and J lost 2 bases, with 6 bases between them. In germline, CDR1 is MNHEY, CDR2 SVGAGI. There are 14 residues in the CDR3. CDR3 bases: TGTGCCAGCAGTTCCGGACCCTATAATTCACCCCTCCACTTT. Protein product: CASSSGPYNSPLHF.

The chain joins TRBV5-6 to TRBJ1-5; D gene ambiguous. The CDR3 has 12 amino acids. V dropped 2 bases and J dropped 4 bases, with 4 bases sitting between them. Germline V gene lookup returns CDR1 SGHDT and CDR2 YYEEEE. The CDR3 region has the DNA TGTGCCAGCAGCTTCCCGAATCAGCCCCAGCATTTT. This translates into CASSFPNQPQHF. Filled out from reference TRBV5-6 and TRBJ1-5, the complete variable domain reads DAGVTQSPTHLIKTRGQQVTLRCSPKSGHDTVSWYQQALGQGPQFIFQYYEEEERQRGNFPDRFSGHQFPNYSSELNVNALLLGDSALYLCASSFPNQPQHFGDGTRLSIL.

The J gene is TRBJ2-3, the V gene TRBV5-1, with 11 positions matching TRBD2. The CDR3 sequence is 18 residues long. The ends lost 4 bases at V and 1 base at J; junction bases unmatched: 11. Germline assignment: CDR1 SGHRS and CDR2 YFSETQ. CDR3 sequence: CASSPSGRSFRGTDTQYF. The CDR3 coding sequence is TGCGCCAGCAGCCCTAGCGGGAGGAGCTTTCGGGGCACAGATACGCAGTATTTT. The complete variable domain, with remaining parts taken from reference TRBV5-1 and TRBJ2-3, reads KAGVTQTPRYLIKTRGQQVTLSCSPISGHRSVSWYQQTPGQGLQFLFEYFSETQRNKGNFPGRFSGRQFSNSRSEMNVSTLELGDSALYLCASSPSGRSFRGTDTQYFGPGTRLTVL.

DNA for the CDR3: TGCGCCAGCACCCAAGACCAGCGGGACTCCTACAATGAGCAGTTCTTC. Translating gives CASTQDQRDSYNEQFF. The rearrangement uses TRBV5-1 and TRBJ2-1; 7 bases agree with TRBD2. V lost 6 bases to trimming and J lost 0 bases; unmatched junction nucleotides: 9. Germline V gives CDR1 SGHRS, CDR2 YFSETQ. There are 16 residues in the CDR3.

The V call is TRBV7-6, the J call TRBJ2-1, with TRBD1 matching over 8 bases. Per the germline V gene, CDR1 is SGHVS and CDR2 is FNYEAQ. The V and J ends lost 5 bases and 1 base, in that order; junction bases with no gene match: 4. This CDR3 has 15 residues. The CDR3 DNA reads TGTGCCAGCAGCCTAGGACAGGGTTCCTACAATGAGCAGTTCTTC. This sequence encodes CASSLGQGSYNEQFF.

The chain uses TRBV28 and TRBJ2-6, with D tentatively TRBD2 (5 bases). The germline gives CDR1 MDHEN, CDR2 SYDVKM. There are 17 residues in the CDR3. Between the trimmed V and J ends, which lost 5 bases and 2 bases, there was a span of 16 bases. The CDR3 DNA is TGTGCCAGCAGTACCATGTCTGCCGGGACTGGGGCCAACGTCCTGACTTTC. This translates into CASSTMSAGTGANVLTF.

V usage is TRBV5-1 and J usage is TRBJ1-1; the D is unclear. The CDR3 length is 15 residues. CDR1 and CDR2 (germline): SGHRS, YFSETQ. The V end lost 0 bases, the J end lost 1 base, and 10 bases lay between the germline ends. The CDR3 coding sequence is TGCGCCAGCAGCTTGGAGGGCAGCAAGAACACTGAAGCTTTCTTT. Its translation: CASSLEGSKNTEAFF.

V usage is TRBV30 and J usage is TRBJ1-3, with a possible D match to TRBD1 (6 bases). The CDR3 contains 14 residues. V was cut by 2 bases and J by 7 bases, with 15 bases left in between. From germline, CDR1 is GTSNPN and CDR2 SVGIG (reference sequence). The CDR3 reads CAWSWSGGQNTIYF. In DNA, the CDR3 is TGTGCCTGGAGTTGGTCGGGGGGCCAGAACACCATATATTTT.

The J gene is TRBJ2-2, the V gene TRBV27, with D perhaps matching TRBD2 (6 bases). This CDR3 is built from 16 residues. Trimming took 7 bases from V and 6 from J, leaving 21 bases between them. Germline V gene lookup returns CDR1 MNHEY and CDR2 SMNVEV (reference sequence). CDR3 bases: TGTGCCAGCACCCTCTTCCAGGGATGGGGGGCCGGGGAGCTGTTTTTT. Protein product: CASTLFQGWGAGELFF.

The rearrangement joins TRBV3-1 (or the pseudogene TRBV3-2) to TRBJ2-4, with 7 bases fitting TRBD1. There are 17 residues in the CDR3. Germline CDR1 and CDR2: LGHDT and YNNKEL (reference sequence). V lost 4 bases and J lost 8; bases outside the gene matches: 17. The CDR3 DNA is TGTGCCAGCAGCCCAGGTAGGGGGCTGGTAGCCGGGGACATTCAGTACTTC. Amino acid sequence: CASSPGRGLVAGDIQYF.

This chain links TRBV7-2 with TRBJ2-7, with D tentatively TRBD1 or TRBD2 (5 bases each). CDR1 is SGHTA and CDR2 is FQGNSA in the germline V gene. The CDR3 extends over 15 amino acids. The V end lost 2 bases, the J end lost 5 bases, and 16 bases lay between the germline ends. CDR3 protein: CASSLRDRRRNEQYF. The CDR3 DNA follows: TGTGCCAGCAGCTTACGGGACCGGAGAAGGAACGAGCAGTACTTC.

CDR3 in amino acids: CAIKARPGQGSTEAFF. As DNA, the CDR3 is TGTGCCATCAAGGCTAGGCCTGGACAGGGCTCGACTGAAGCTTTCTTT. The chain is built from TRBV10-3 and TRBJ1-1; 8 bases line up with TRBD1. The CDR3 has 16 residues. Germline loops: CDR1 ENHRY, CDR2 SYGVKD. The V segment lost 7 bases and the J segment 5 bases; nucleotides outside the gene matches: 15.

The chain uses TRBV11-2 and TRBJ2-1; TRBD2 aligns across 8 bases. The CDR3 runs 15 residues. J was trimmed by 7 bases and V by 1 base; bases with no gene match: 6. CDR1 SGHAT and CDR2 FQNNGV come from the germline V gene. This CDR3 reads CASSLVGTRVNEQFF. The CDR3 nucleotides are TGTGCCAGCAGCTTAGTAGGGACTAGGGTGAATGAGCAGTTCTTC.